This T cell receptor beta chain is from a study of T cells in tumors and immune-related adverse events (dated by TCRdb to the early 2020s). Counted from cysteine to phenylalanine, this CDR3 has 13 amino acids. Only CDR3 DNA is held: 39 bases, read in frame from base 1. The CDR1 and CDR2 encoded by the germline V gene (reference sequence) are WNHNN and SYGVQD. At the junction V is shortened by 0 bases and J by 11 bases, with 12 bases in between. Points on this clone: What antigen it recognizes has not been identified. No much larger clone exists at a distance of one base, and base qualities are not known.

What this sample's treatment or condition label stands for: nivolumab (PD-1 blockade) given before sampling. The DNeasy Blood and Tissue Kit was used to extract DNA from formalin-fixed paraffin-embedded specimens. The immunoSEQ assay was used to amplify and sequence the TCR beta locus, producing bulk TCR Vbeta CDR3 data. As for the original processing: CDR3s were excluded if they were non-productive, were shorter than 7 amino acids, or did not start with C or end with F/W. Analysis was limited to specimens with at least 1000 reads, and clonotypes were defined at the amino acid level. Clonality was calculated as 1 minus Pielou's evenness. Library sizes were equalized by abundance-weighted random subsampling with replacement, which was repeated 100 times so that 95% confidence intervals could be reported. Repertoire overlap was quantified using the Morisita overlap index, and the top 40 clones per specimen were examined for overlap with the irAE. Entries here come from immuneACCESS through TCRdb and include only in-frame sequences with V and J called. Some clones fail to appear in such tables; in the studies checked, an unresolved V gene covers under half of the shortfall, and the cause of the remainder is unknown. The DNA was the basis for D and trimming; V, J and clone size are from that table. The sample data list more than 10,000 clones, and 92% of these were observed just once. The ten biggest clones cover about 1.5% of the sample.

The V gene is TRBV10-1 and the J gene is TRBJ2-3, with the D gene too uncertain to name. The receptor's source is a female donor with metastatic renal cell carcinoma. The sequencing here drew on lymph node tissue, taken from a patient treated with anti-PD-1 therapy. The nucleotide sequence is given as TGCGCCAGCAGTGAGTCGAATGGTGTTGGGCAGTATTTT. This encodes CASSESNGVGQYF.